The clone carrying this TCR beta chain was detected a few times. No antigen is known for it. The sample belongs to a study of T cells in Graves' hyperthyroidism and ophthalmopathy. The source material, RNA transcripts, was used to amplify TCR beta CDR3 regions. During a first-round RT-PCR of the TCR CDR3, the HTBI primer set was used. MiXCR was run by TCRdb on the multiplex PCR reads, yielding one entry per CDR3 protein. The data hold about 350,000 distinct CDR3 sequences, with around 14% observed a single time. General study points: Separation of ophthalmopathy from stable hyperthyroidism was achieved by a 13 V-J model.

Diagnosis of hyperthyroidism was new in patients aged 18 to 65, and its duration was under 2 months. Uncontrolled infection, other autoimmune disease, pregnancy or lactation barred patients from enrollment. Each 10 ml fresh peripheral blood draw supplied the PBMCs. This sequence originates from a woman in her 30s with Graves' hyperthyroidism. The sequenced sample was blood.

CDR3 region: CSAIGLAGVHEQFF. The CDR3 nucleotides read TGCAGTGCTATTGGACTAGCGGGAGTCCATGAGCAGTTCTTC. This chain uses TRBV20-1 with TRBJ2-1; 13 bases are shared with TRBD2. Germline lookup yields CDR1 DFQATT and CDR2 SNEGSKA (reference sequence). CDR3 length: 14 residues. J lost 8 bases, V lost 4 bases, and 5 bases had no gene match.